Here is one TCR beta chain with its context. Germline V gives CDR1 SGHVS, CDR2 FQNEAQ. The CDR3 length is 13 residues. V was trimmed by 5 bases and J by 12 bases, leaving 17 bases between them. TCRdb's table, derived via immunoSEQ multiplex PCR, lists solely in-frame clones and lacks some. The sample yields about 62,000 clones, under 80% seen once. The data were taken from a study of blood T cell repertoires in COVID-19. Study-level background: The cDNA or gDNA used as material had been derived from T cells, B-cell-depleted T cells, or PBMCs.

The receptor was derived from a man aged 60 to 69 with acute or convalescent COVID-19. The gene calls are TRBV7-8 and TRBJ2-1; TRBD2 might be the D (5 bases). The sample was peripheral blood. DNA of the CDR3: TGTGCCAGCAGCCAACAAGGCAGCGGTGGGCAGTTCTTC. This codes for CASSQQGSGGQFF.